This T cell receptor (beta chain) emerged from a study of blood T cells in healthy people across ages. General study points: Estimates drawn from one million T cells were deemed to understate diversity. While age rose, TCR beta diversity per million T cells dropped in a roughly linear way.

Combining a sample-barcoded 5' primer with a J-beta primer mix, a second PCR ran for roughly 7 to 12 cycles. TCRdb reanalysed the 5' RACE reads using MiXCR and keeps one entry per CDR3 protein. The table shows 1.5 million to 2 million distinct CDR3 sequences, with 28% occurring only once. V was shortened by 4 bases and J by 9 bases, with 10 bases between the two germline ends. From germline, CDR1 is LGHNA and CDR2 YNFKEQ. The CDR3 is made up of 12 amino acids. A note on this clonotype: The antigen is not known.

Per sample, no less than 6 micrograms of total RNA were extracted. The chain couples TRBV4-2 to TRBJ1-5, with D hard to call. The sequence was collected from a woman aged 25 to 45 in good health. The specimen was blood. CDR3 protein: CASSLQEGPQHF. The DNA for the CDR3 is TGTGCCAGCAGCCTCCAGGAGGGGCCCCAGCATTTT.